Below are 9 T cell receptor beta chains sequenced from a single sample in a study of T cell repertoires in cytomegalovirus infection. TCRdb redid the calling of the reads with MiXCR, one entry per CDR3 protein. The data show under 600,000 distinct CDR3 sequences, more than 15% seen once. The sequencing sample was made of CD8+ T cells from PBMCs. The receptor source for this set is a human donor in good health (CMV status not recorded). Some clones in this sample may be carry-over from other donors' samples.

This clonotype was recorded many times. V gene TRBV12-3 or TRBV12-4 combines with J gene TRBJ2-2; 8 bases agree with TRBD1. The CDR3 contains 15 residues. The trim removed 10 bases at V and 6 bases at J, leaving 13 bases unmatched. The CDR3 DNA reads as TGTGCCATCTCGGGCCAGGGGGCAGGCGCCGGGGAGCTGTTTTTT. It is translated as CAISGQGAGAGELFF.

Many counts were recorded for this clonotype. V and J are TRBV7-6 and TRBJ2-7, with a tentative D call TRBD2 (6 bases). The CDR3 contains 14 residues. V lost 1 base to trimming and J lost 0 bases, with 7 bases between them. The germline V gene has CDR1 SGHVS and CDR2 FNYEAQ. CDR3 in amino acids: CASSLETSSYEQYF. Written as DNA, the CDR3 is TGTGCCAGCAGCTTAGAGACTAGCTCCTACGAGCAGTACTTC.

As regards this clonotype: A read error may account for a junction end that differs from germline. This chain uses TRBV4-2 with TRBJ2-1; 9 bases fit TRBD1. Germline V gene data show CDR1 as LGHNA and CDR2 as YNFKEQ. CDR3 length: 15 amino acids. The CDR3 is CASSPRDRVIYEQCF. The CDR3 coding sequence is TGTGCCAGCAGCCCGAGGGACAGGGTCATCTATGAGCAGTGCTTC.

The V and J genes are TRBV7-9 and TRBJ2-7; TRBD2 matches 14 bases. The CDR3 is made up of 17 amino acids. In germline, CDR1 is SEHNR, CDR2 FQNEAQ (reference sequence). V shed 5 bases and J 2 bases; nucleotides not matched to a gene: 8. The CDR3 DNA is TGTGCCAGCAGCCTCGGGACTAGCGGGAGATCCCCCTACGAGCAGTACTTC. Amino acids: CASSLGTSGRSPYEQYF. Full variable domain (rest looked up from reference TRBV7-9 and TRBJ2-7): DTGVSQNPRHKITKRGQNVTFRCDPISEHNRLYWYRQTLGQGPEFLTYFQNEAQLEKSRLLSDRFSAERPKGSFSTLEIQRTEQGDSAMYLCASSLGTSGRSPYEQYFGPGTRLTVT.

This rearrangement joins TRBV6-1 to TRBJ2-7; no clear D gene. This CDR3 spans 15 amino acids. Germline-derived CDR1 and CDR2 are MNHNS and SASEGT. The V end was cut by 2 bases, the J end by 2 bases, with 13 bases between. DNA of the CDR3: TGTGCCAGCAGTGAATGGAAGGACGGAACCTACGAGCAGTACTTC. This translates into CASSEWKDGTYEQYF.

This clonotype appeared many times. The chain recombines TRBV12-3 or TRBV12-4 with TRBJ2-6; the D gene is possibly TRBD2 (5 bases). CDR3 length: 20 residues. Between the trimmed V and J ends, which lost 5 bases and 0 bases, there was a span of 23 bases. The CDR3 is CASSPVNDGGSSSGANVLTF. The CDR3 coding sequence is TGTGCCAGCAGTCCTGTGAACGACGGAGGATCAAGCTCTGGGGCCAACGTCCTGACTTTC.

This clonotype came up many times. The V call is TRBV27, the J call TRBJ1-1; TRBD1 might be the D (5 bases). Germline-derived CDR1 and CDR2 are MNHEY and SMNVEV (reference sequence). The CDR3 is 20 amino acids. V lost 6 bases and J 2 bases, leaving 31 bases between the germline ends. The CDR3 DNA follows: TGTGCCAGCAGCCTCCGAAGCCTGGGCCAAACCTTCAGGGCCAACACTGAAGCTTTCTTT. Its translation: CASSLRSLGQTFRANTEAFF.

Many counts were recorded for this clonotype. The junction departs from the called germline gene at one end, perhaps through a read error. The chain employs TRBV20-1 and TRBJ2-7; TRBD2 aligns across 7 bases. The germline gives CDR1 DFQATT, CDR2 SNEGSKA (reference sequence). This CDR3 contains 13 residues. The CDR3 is CSARGRETYEQYF. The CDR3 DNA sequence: TGCAGTGCGAGAGGGCGGGAGACTTACGAGCAGTACTTC.

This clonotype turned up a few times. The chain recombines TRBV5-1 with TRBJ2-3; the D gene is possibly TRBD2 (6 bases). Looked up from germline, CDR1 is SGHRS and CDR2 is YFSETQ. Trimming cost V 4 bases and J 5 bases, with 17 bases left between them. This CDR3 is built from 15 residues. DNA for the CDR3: TGCGCCAGCAGCCTACCAGGGCGGGACGGAGATACGCAGTATTTT. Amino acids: CASSLPGRDGDTQYF.